The rows below give T cell receptor beta chains drawn from one sample of a study of control samples from healthy donors and cancer patients. Here immunoSEQ multiplex PCR was the method, and the copy in TCRdb shows in-frame clones only, minus some. The sample consists of some 210,000 clones, about 90% of them appearing once. The specimen sequenced was blood. The receptors were gathered from a man aged 30 to 39 in good health. The CDR3 runs from the conserved cysteine through the conserved F or W. D genes are given only for firm matches. Some rows have no size entry. The others give once, few or many, or a class for an expanded clone.

D gene	clone size	V gene	J gene	CDR3 protein	CDR3 DNA
-	once	TRBV5-1	TRBJ2-7	CASSLGGRPEQYF	TGCGCCAGCAGCTTGGGGGGCCGACCCGAGCAGTACTTC
-	-	TRBV18	TRBJ1-1	CASSPALRRNTEAFF	TGTGCCAGCTCACCAGCTTTGAGACGGAACACTGAAGCTTTCTTT
-	-	TRBV6-9	TRBJ1-2	CASSYSTASINYGYTF	TGTGCCAGCAGTTATTCGACCGCTTCGATAAACTATGGCTACACCTTC
TRBD2	-	TRBV7-2	TRBJ2-3	CASSLTGTRGTDTQYF	TGTGCCAGCAGCTTGACCGGGACTAGAGGGACAGATACGCAGTATTTT
-	-	TRBV7-8	TRBJ2-2	CASSLRGGGDAGELFF	TGTGCCAGCAGCTTACGAGGGGGAGGGGATGCCGGGGAGCTGTTTTTT
-	-	TRBV6-5	TRBJ1-5	CASSQGSFNQPQHF	TGTGCCAGCAGCCAGGGCAGCTTCAATCAGCCCCAGCATTTT
-	-	TRBV24-1	TRBJ1-4	CATQGTVDNEKLFF	TGTGCCACCCAGGGGACGGTGGATAATGAAAAACTGTTTTTT
-	-	TRBV10-3	TRBJ1-1	CAIKTDTEAFF	TGTGCCATCAAGACAGACACTGAAGCTTTCTTT
-	-	TRBV18	TRBJ1-2	CASSPPGPSNYGYTF	TGTGCCAGCTCACCACCAGGCCCTTCTAACTATGGCTACACCTTC
-	-	TRBV2	TRBJ1-5	CASSESGRWVQPQHF	TGTGCCAGCAGTGAATCGGGGAGGTGGGTTCAGCCCCAGCATTTT
-	once	TRBV7-2	TRBJ2-5	CASSLVQRETQYF	TGTGCCAGCAGCTTAGTCCAGCGAGAGACCCAGTACTTC
-	-	TRBV6-1	TRBJ2-7	CASSERGRDEQYF	TGTGCCAGCAGTGAAAGAGGGAGAGACGAGCAGTACTTC
TRBD1	-	TRBV20-1	TRBJ2-1	CSASSGGGSSYNEQFF	TGCAGTGCTAGTTCAGGGGGCGGTAGCTCCTACAATGAGCAGTTCTTC
-	-	TRBV18	TRBJ2-1	CASSPRPYNEQFF	TGTGCCAGCTCACCACGGCCCTACAATGAGCAGTTCTTC
-	-	TRBV2	TRBJ2-1	CASSEARTEQFF	TGTGCCAGCAGTGAAGCCCGGACAGAGCAGTTCTTC
TRBD2	-	TRBV5-1	TRBJ2-2	CASSPGRSSNTGELFF	TGCGCCAGCAGCCCCGGGAGGAGTTCGAACACCGGGGAGCTGTTTTTT
-	-	TRBV9	TRBJ1-1	CASSVSQTNTEAFF	TGTGCCAGCAGCGTCTCACAGACAAACACTGAAGCTTTCTTT
-	once	TRBV19	TRBJ1-5	CASSRDGGYQPQHF	TGTGCCAGTAGTCGGGACGGGGGCTATCAGCCCCAGCATTTT
-	-	TRBV5-1	TRBJ1-5	CASSLGLNGNQPQHF	TGCGCCAGCAGCTTGGGGTTGAATGGCAATCAGCCCCAGCATTTT
TRBD2	once	TRBV18	TRBJ2-1	CASSPREDEQFF	TGTGCCAGCTCACCCCGGGAGGATGAGCAGTTCTTC
TRBD1	-	TRBV2	TRBJ1-4	CASSLQGETEKLFF	TGTGCCAGCAGTTTACAGGGGGAGACTGAAAAACTGTTTTTT
-	-	TRBV10-2	TRBJ1-3	CASSVSGEGGNTIYF	TGCGCCAGCAGCGTCTCAGGGGAAGGTGGAAACACCATATATTTT
-	-	TRBV23-1	TRBJ1-1	CASSQSSAGNRRTTEAFF	TGCGCCAGCAGTCAATCGTCGGCAGGGAACAGGAGAACCACTGAAGCTTTCTTT
-	-	TRBV6-5	TRBJ1-4	CASGPGPANEKLFF	TGTGCCAGCGGACCGGGACCCGCTAATGAAAAACTGTTTTTT
TRBD1	-	TRBV27	TRBJ2-7	CASSSPMTGVYEQYF	TGTGCCAGCAGTTCCCCAATGACAGGGGTGTACGAGCAGTACTTC
-	-	TRBV5-4	TRBJ2-3	CASSLVGGGLDTQYF	TGTGCCAGCAGCTTGGTAGGGGGTGGGTTGGATACGCAGTATTTT
-	-	TRBV10-1	TRBJ2-7	CASSGHGGGQYSYEQYF	TGCGCCAGCAGTGGTCACGGTGGGGGCCAGTACTCCTACGAGCAGTACTTC
TRBD2	-	TRBV3-1/TRBV3-2	TRBJ2-6	CASSRGGSGANVLTF	TGTGCCAGCAGCCGGGGGGGCTCTGGGGCCAACGTCCTGACTTTC
TRBD1	-	TRBV3-1/TRBV3-2	TRBJ1-3	CASSLQGAPGNTIYF	TGTGCCAGCAGCCTACAGGGGGCGCCTGGAAACACCATATATTTT
TRBD1	-	TRBV9	TRBJ2-2	CASSPRGPEGTGELFF	TGTGCCAGCAGCCCTAGGGGGCCCGAGGGGACCGGGGAGCTGTTTTTT
-	-	TRBV4-1	TRBJ2-7	CASSQASSGEQYF	TGCGCCAGCAGCCAAGCCAGTTCGGGGGAGCAGTACTTC
TRBD1	-	TRBV5-6	TRBJ1-2	CASRRQGPYTF	TGTGCCAGCAGACGACAGGGCCCCTACACCTTC
TRBD2	-	TRBV28	TRBJ2-7	CASSSTSGGTTYEQYF	TGTGCCAGCAGTTCGACTAGCGGGGGGACCACCTACGAGCAGTACTTC
TRBD1	-	TRBV4-1	TRBJ1-3	CASSQTLTGTGTGNTIYF	TGCGCCAGCAGCCAAACCTTGACAGGGACGGGCACTGGAAACACCATATATTTT
TRBD1	-	TRBV2	TRBJ1-1	CASSQGARMNTEAFF	TGTGCCAGCAGTCAGGGGGCGAGAATGAACACTGAAGCTTTCTTT
-	-	TRBV19	TRBJ2-1	CASSIEPRLHNEQFF	TGTGCCAGTAGTATAGAACCCCGACTCCACAATGAGCAGTTCTTC
-	-	TRBV4-2	TRBJ1-2	CASSQDLGAGYGYTF	TGTGCCAGCAGCCAAGATCTAGGGGCGGGCTATGGCTACACCTTC
TRBD1	-	TRBV18	TRBJ1-6	CASSPQGAAYNSPLHF	TGTGCCAGCTCACCACAGGGGGCCGCCTATAATTCACCCCTCCACTTT
TRBD1	-	TRBV6-1	TRBJ2-7	CASSEWDRGIPEQYF	TGTGCCAGCAGTGAATGGGACAGGGGGATTCCCGAGCAGTACTTC
-	-	TRBV27	TRBJ1-2	CASSPRRAQKPNGYTF	TGTGCCAGCAGTCCTAGACGGGCCCAGAAACCGAATGGCTACACCTTC
-	-	TRBV24-1	TRBJ1-2	CATSDNYQGYGYTF	TGTGCCACCAGTGATAATTATCAGGGGTATGGCTACACCTTC
TRBD1	-	TRBV6-1	TRBJ1-6	CASSVNRGDYNSPLHF	TGTGCCAGCAGTGTCAACAGGGGCGACTATAATTCACCCCTCCACTTT
TRBD1	-	TRBV2	TRBJ1-6	CAVETGNNSPLHF	TGTGCCGTTGAGACAGGGAATAATTCACCCCTCCACTTT
-	-	TRBV6-1	TRBJ1-2	CASSERETYGYTF	TGTGCCAGCAGTGAAAGGGAGACCTATGGCTACACCTTC
-	-	TRBV6-2/TRBV6-3	TRBJ1-1	CASSYARGNTEAFF	TGTGCCAGCAGTTACGCGCGGGGGAACACTGAAGCTTTCTTT
TRBD2	-	TRBV29-1	TRBJ2-1	CSAPSGGSYNEQFF	TGCAGCGCGCCTAGCGGGGGAAGTTACAATGAGCAGTTCTTC
TRBD1	-	TRBV19	TRBJ2-1	CASSMQGQGNEQFF	TGTGCCAGTAGTATGCAGGGACAGGGAAATGAGCAGTTCTTC
-	-	TRBV6-4	TRBJ2-2	CASSEQGAGELFF	TGTGCCAGCAGTGAGCAGGGCGCCGGGGAGCTGTTTTTT
-	-	TRBV3-1/TRBV3-2	TRBJ2-7	CASSRPPDREQYF	TGTGCCAGCAGCCGCCCTCCAGACAGGGAGCAGTACTTC
-	-	TRBV4-2	TRBJ2-3	CASSQDQIAGKDTQYF	TGTGCCAGCAGCCAAGATCAAATAGCCGGGAAAGATACGCAGTATTTT
TRBD2	-	TRBV11-2	TRBJ2-1	CASSFLAGGDNEQFF	TGTGCCAGCAGCTTTCTAGCGGGGGGGGACAATGAGCAGTTCTTC